The 12 T cell receptor beta chains below come from one sample, sequenced in a study of CD8 T cells in ankylosing spondylitis. TCRdb passed the 5' RACE reads through MiXCR, listing each CDR3 protein once. The sample includes around 180,000 distinct CDR3 sequences, 15% to 20% of them seen just once. Sequencing input: blood, either unsorted or a sorted T cell fraction (not recorded which). The receptor set was obtained from a male donor aged 10-35 years with ankylosing spondylitis or in good health (not recorded which).

In its sample, this clonotype was seen many times. The chain has TRBV12-3 or TRBV12-4 and TRBJ2-3; 9 bases map to TRBD2. The junction had 16 bases not matched to a gene; V was cut back by 4 bases and J by 2 bases. The CDR3 loop spans 19 amino acids. CDR3 in DNA: TGTGCCAGCAGTTGGGTTGCCAGGGCCAGGACTAGCGACACAGATACGCAGTATTTT. Its translation: CASSWVARARTSDTDTQYF.

This clonotype occurred many times. The chain joins TRBV5-1 to TRBJ2-1, with D perhaps being TRBD1 or TRBD2 (5 bases each). CDR3 length: 14 amino acids. Trimming removed 0 bases at V and 9 bases at J, with 13 bases between. Germline CDR1 SGHRS, CDR2 YFSETQ. The DNA for the CDR3 is TGCGCCAGCAGCTTGGTGGGACCTGGGAGTGAGCAGTTCTTC. Its protein product is CASSLVGPGSEQFF.

This clonotype was detected many times. The chain combines TRBV5-1 with TRBJ2-6; TRBD1 matches at 10 bases. The CDR3 spans 17 residues. Germline values: CDR1 SGHRS, CDR2 YFSETQ. J was trimmed by 7 bases and V by 2 bases; bases with no gene match: 9. CDR3 sequence reads: CASSFSTGGFVANVLTF. In DNA, the CDR3 is TGCGCCAGCAGCTTCTCGACAGGGGGCTTCGTAGCCAACGTCCTGACTTTC.

This clonotype has ten or more counts. The chain has TRBV3-1 and TRBJ2-7; D gene ambiguous. CDR1 is LGHDT, CDR2 YNNKEL, per germline (reference sequence). The CDR3 is 11 amino acids. Trimming shortened V by 2 bases and J by 4 bases, and 3 bases separated the two germline ends. The CDR3 loop is CASSQRYEQYF. CDR3 sequence (DNA): TGTGCCAGCAGCCAACGGTACGAGCAGTACTTC.

This clonotype has at least ten counts. This rearrangement joins TRBV5-1 to TRBJ2-3; 7 nucleotides match TRBD1. V lost 5 bases to trimming and J lost 3 bases; unmatched junction nucleotides: 12. Germline values: CDR1 SGHRS, CDR2 YFSETQ. The CDR3 loop spans 16 amino acids. The CDR3 reads CASRHRWGQTTDTQYF. The CDR3 bases are TGCGCCAGCAGACACCGCTGGGGACAGACAACAGATACGCAGTATTTT.

This clonotype was picked up many times. The J gene is TRBJ2-2, the V gene TRBV3-1; D is undetermined. Germline loops: CDR1 LGHDT, CDR2 YNNKEL (reference sequence). Trimming took 4 bases from V and 5 from J, leaving 11 bases between them. This CDR3 comprises 14 residues. Written as DNA, the CDR3 is TGTGCCAGCAGCCGGACGCTGAGGACCGGGGAGCTGTTTTTT. Residues: CASSRTLRTGELFF.

This clonotype was found many times. In nucleotides, the CDR3 is TGTGCCAGCAGTTTAGGCCAGGATCCTTTCTTT. Translated, it gives CASSLGQDPFF. V gene TRBV12-3 or TRBV12-4 combines with J gene TRBJ1-1, with no clear D. V lost 1 base and J lost 12, with 9 bases in between. The CDR3 runs to 11 residues.

Many counts were recorded for this clonotype. The chain couples TRBV4-1 to TRBJ2-1; 7 bases are a match to TRBD2. With 0 bases clipped from V and 3 bases from J, the junction kept 8 bases outside the gene matches. Germline V gene lookup returns CDR1 MGHRA and CDR2 YSYEKL. The CDR3 has 17 amino acids. The CDR3 region is CASSQESGIAIYNEQFF. The CDR3 nucleotides read TGCGCCAGCAGCCAAGAAAGCGGGATCGCTATCTACAATGAGCAGTTCTTC.

In this sample, this clonotype turned up many times. The rearrangement uses TRBV20-1 and TRBJ1-1; 7 bases map to TRBD1. This CDR3 is 14 amino acids long. J gave up 4 bases and V 0 bases, and 5 bases lay outside the gene matches. The V gene's germline CDR1 is DFQATT and CDR2 SNEGSKA (reference sequence). The CDR3 sequence: CSARDWQGVTEAFF. DNA for the CDR3: TGCAGTGCTAGAGATTGGCAGGGGGTCACTGAAGCTTTCTTT.

This clonotype was counted many times. V and J are TRBV12-3 or TRBV12-4 and TRBJ1-4; the match to TRBD1 covers 10 bases. V shed 6 bases, J shed 1 base, and the junction held 5 bases outside the gene matches. This CDR3 is 16 amino acids long. The CDR3 loop reads CASRPRDRGTNEKLFF. CDR3 bases: TGTGCCAGCAGGCCTCGGGACAGGGGAACTAATGAAAAACTGTTTTTT.

This clonotype appeared many times. The genes are TRBV10-3 and TRBJ2-3, with 11 bases aligning to TRBD2. The trim removed 6 bases at V and 4 bases at J, leaving 6 bases unmatched. This CDR3 contains 15 residues. CDR1 and CDR2 (germline): ENHRY, SYGVKD. The CDR3 reads CAISGTSGSADTQYF. The CDR3 coding sequence is TGTGCCATCAGCGGAACTAGCGGGAGTGCAGATACGCAGTATTTT.

This clonotype has a count of ten or more. The chain uses TRBV28 and TRBJ2-5; 10 bases match TRBD2. This CDR3 has 18 residues. Germline V lookup: CDR1 MDHEN, CDR2 SYDVKM. After removal of 6 bases from V and 6 bases from J, the junction contained 19 bases not matched to a gene. The CDR3: CASRASAGSGRPWKTQYF. CDR3 nucleotides: TGTGCCAGCAGGGCTTCGGCGGGTAGCGGGAGGCCGTGGAAGACCCAGTACTTC.